These T cell receptor beta chains were read from a single sample in a study of blood T cell repertoires in COVID-19. TCRdb keeps only in-frame clones here, not all; method: immunoSEQ multiplex PCR. The sample lists 14,000 or so clones; 83% were seen once. Source material: peripheral blood. The receptors were gathered from a woman aged 60-70 years with acute or convalescent COVID-19. Both conserved end residues are part of each CDR3. The D gene is left open where the match is weak. Clone size is stated in some rows and not others, as once, few, many or a class when expanded.

>.|TRBJ2-1|TRBV20-1|.
CSASGLANEQFF
TGCAGTGCTAGTGGGCTAGCTAATGAGCAGTTCTTC
>.|TRBJ2-1|TRBV14|TRBD2
CASRNEGGGARNEQFF
TGTGCCAGCAGGAACGAGGGCGGGGGGGCGAGGAATGAGCAGTTCTTC
>.|TRBJ1-2|TRBV4-3|TRBD1
CASSREGALNYGYTF
TGCGCCAGCAGCCGTGAGGGGGCCCTGAACTATGGCTACACCTTC
>once|TRBJ2-3|TRBV20-1|.
CSASAGGRTDTQYF
TGCAGTGCTAGTGCCGGGGGGCGGACAGATACGCAGTATTTT
>.|TRBJ1-2|TRBV7-2|TRBD1
CASSLTGGNYGYTF
TGTGCCAGCAGCTTAACAGGGGGCAACTATGGCTACACCTTC
>.|TRBJ2-3|TRBV7-9|.
CASSSYFVWTQYF
TGTGCCAGCAGCTCCTACTTTGTTTGGACGCAGTATTTT
>.|TRBJ2-5|TRBV4-3|.
CASSQEEEETQYF
TGCGCCAGCAGCCAAGAAGAGGAAGAGACCCAGTACTTC
>.|TRBJ1-4|TRBV7-9|TRBD1
CASSLASGTGGEKLFF
TGTGCCAGCAGCTTAGCATCCGGGACAGGGGGTGAAAAACTGTTTTTT
>.|TRBJ2-1|TRBV2|.
CASRLGWLQGYNEQFF
TGTGCCAGCAGACTGGGATGGCTCCAGGGATACAATGAGCAGTTCTTC
>.|TRBJ1-1|TRBV9|.
CASSATGGITEAFF
TGTGCCAGCAGCGCCACTGGGGGGATCACTGAAGCTTTCTTT
>.|TRBJ2-5|TRBV12-2|.
CASRVTPPRPRVTKETQYF
TGTGCAAGTCGCGTAACCCCCCCCCGGCCCAGGGTCACTAAAGAGACCCAGTACTTC
>.|TRBJ2-6|TRBV6-6|TRBD2
CASSHGTSGAGANVLTF
TGTGCCAGCAGTCACGGGACTAGCGGGGCTGGGGCCAACGTCCTGACTTTC
>.|TRBJ2-1|TRBV10-1|.
CASSQTGTAYNEQFF
TGCGCCAGCAGTCAAACAGGGACGGCCTACAATGAGCAGTTCTTC
>.|TRBJ1-1|TRBV5-6|TRBD1
CASSWDSWNTEAFF
TGTGCCAGCAGCTGGGACAGTTGGAACACTGAAGCTTTCTTT
>.|TRBJ2-7|TRBV7-2|TRBD1
CASSSTGQVFSYEQYF
TGTGCCAGCAGCTCGACGGGACAGGTATTCTCCTACGAGCAGTACTTC
>once|TRBJ1-1|TRBV5-1|TRBD1
CASSPDRGRVSTEAFF
TGCGCCAGCAGCCCGGACAGGGGTAGGGTTAGCACTGAAGCTTTCTTT
>.|TRBJ1-6|TRBV11-2|.
CASSLGTFRDSPLHF
TGTGCCAGCAGCTTAGGGACTTTCCGTGATTCACCCCTCCACTTT
>.|TRBJ2-3|TRBV5-1|.
CASSLALPPDTQYF
TGCGCCAGCAGCTTAGCGCTGCCTCCAGATACGCAGTATTTT
>.|TRBJ2-2|TRBV18|.
CASSPGHLSNTGELFF
TGTGCCAGCTCACCGGGACACTTATCGAACACCGGGGAGCTGTTTTTT
>.|TRBJ1-2|TRBV19|TRBD1
CASTPPGTGVSGHTF
TGTGCCAGTACCCCACCGGGGACAGGGGTGTCAGGGCACACCTTC
>.|TRBJ2-7|TRBV7-9|TRBD1
CASSSKRDRGYEQYF
TGTGCCAGCAGTTCGAAGAGGGACAGGGGCTACGAGCAGTACTTC
>.|TRBJ1-1|TRBV27|.
CASSLLIRDLDTEAFF
TGTGCCAGCAGTTTGCTGATCAGGGATCTCGACACTGAAGCTTTCTTT
>.|TRBJ1-6|TRBV7-9|.
CASSLGSSYNSPLHF
TGTGCCAGCAGCTTAGGCAGCTCCTATAATTCACCCCTCCACTTT
>.|TRBJ2-7|TRBV6-5|TRBD2
CASSSRGGSSYEQYF
TGTGCCAGCAGTTCCCGGGGAGGGAGCTCCTACGAGCAGTACTTC
>.|TRBJ2-3|TRBV18|TRBD2
CASVPVSGGGDTQYF
TGTGCCAGCGTTCCCGTTAGCGGGGGCGGGGATACGCAGTATTTT
>.|TRBJ2-3|TRBV15|TRBD1
CATSTPTGVGDTQYF
TGTGCCACCAGCACCCCGACAGGGGTTGGAGATACGCAGTATTTT
>.|TRBJ2-7|TRBV28|TRBD1
CASSVRDSGRYEQYF
TGTGCCAGCAGTGTCCGGGACAGCGGACGCTACGAGCAGTACTTC
>.|TRBJ2-5|TRBV5-1|.
CASSDRQGGETQYF
TGCGCCAGCAGCGACCGGCAAGGCGGGGAGACCCAGTACTTC
>.|TRBJ1-5|TRBV6-2/TRBV6-3|TRBD1
CASSVGQVGNQPQHF
TGTGCCAGCAGTGTCGGACAGGTGGGGAATCAGCCCCAGCATTTT
>.|TRBJ1-5|TRBV6-5|.
CASARDNNQPQHF
TGTGCCAGTGCCAGGGACAACAATCAGCCCCAGCATTTT
>.|TRBJ1-1|TRBV5-1|.
CASILGQGRGEAFF
TGCGCCAGCATCTTGGGGCAGGGGAGAGGTGAAGCTTTCTTT
>.|TRBJ2-1|TRBV11-2|.
CASSFAGSNEQFF
TGTGCCAGCAGCTTCGCAGGTAGCAATGAGCAGTTCTTC
>.|TRBJ2-5|TRBV5-4|TRBD2
CASRLILADQETQYF
TGTGCCAGCAGGCTAATACTAGCGGACCAAGAGACCCAGTACTTC
>.|TRBJ2-7|TRBV28|.
CASSEVRGSYEQYF
TGTGCCAGCTCGGAGGTTCGGGGCTCCTACGAGCAGTACTTC
>.|TRBJ1-2|TRBV6-5|TRBD1
CASSGDRAKGYTF
TGTGCCAGCTCGGGAGACAGGGCTAAAGGCTACACCTTC
>.|TRBJ2-1|TRBV5-6|.
CASSLQGRNLNEQFF
TGTGCCAGCAGCTTACAGGGTCGTAATCTCAATGAGCAGTTCTTC
>.|TRBJ1-2|TRBV7-9|.
CASSLIQAGGGYTF
TGTGCCAGCAGCTTAATCCAGGCGGGGGGTGGCTACACCTTC
>.|TRBJ2-7|TRBV12-3/TRBV12-4|TRBD1
CASSPGQGKQYF
TGTGCCAGCAGCCCGGGACAGGGAAAGCAGTACTTC
>.|TRBJ1-4|TRBV20-1|.
CSASGLGGEKLFF
TGCAGTGCTAGTGGCCTTGGAGGGGAAAAACTGTTTTTT
>.|TRBJ2-1|TRBV4-2|TRBD1
CASSQDPGGVGQGAKNEQFF
TGTGCCAGCAGCCAAGATCCGGGCGGTGTGGGACAGGGGGCTAAAAATGAGCAGTTCTTC
>.|TRBJ2-3|TRBV7-9|.
CASSLGQTKNLRTDTQYF
TGTGCCAGCAGCTTAGGACAGACCAAGAATCTCCGCACAGATACGCAGTATTTT
>few|TRBJ2-5|TRBV25-1|TRBD2
CASSELKGRGRETQYF
TGTGCCAGCAGTGAATTGAAGGGGCGCGGGAGAGAGACCCAGTACTTC
>few|TRBJ2-5|TRBV4-3|.
CASSQDRETQYF
TGCGCCAGCAGCCAAGACAGGGAGACCCAGTACTTC
>.|TRBJ1-4|TRBV3-1/TRBV3-2|TRBD1
CASSPFRGLTNEKLFF
TGTGCCAGCAGCCCTTTCAGGGGGCTTACTAATGAAAAACTGTTTTTT
>.|TRBJ2-7|TRBV6-1|TRBD1
CASSENGKEWYRGRWEQYF
TGTGCCAGCAGTGAAAACGGTAAAGAATGGTACAGGGGGCGATGGGAGCAGTACTTC
>.|TRBJ2-2|TRBV10-3|TRBD2
CAISPKLGVSSSGKLFF
TGTGCCATCAGCCCCAAGTTAGGCGTCTCGTCTAGCGGGAAGCTGTTTTTT
>.|TRBJ2-3|TRBV3-1/TRBV3-2|.
CASSQGRAPSTDTQYF
TGTGCCAGCAGCCAAGGTCGCGCGCCTAGCACAGATACGCAGTATTTT
>.|TRBJ1-5|TRBV6-6|.
CASSRGNNQPQHF
TGTGCCAGCAGTCGCGGGAACAATCAGCCCCAGCATTTT
>once|TRBJ2-4|TRBV5-6|.
CASETRQRAKNIQYF
TGTGCCAGCGAGACTCGCCAGAGGGCCAAAAACATTCAGTACTTC
>.|TRBJ2-2|TRBV5-5|TRBD1
CASSRSPTGATGELFF
TGTGCCAGCAGCCGATCCCCGACAGGGGCCACCGGGGAGCTGTTTTTT
>few|TRBJ1-1|TRBV19|.
CASSTRGTEAFF
TGTGCCAGTAGTACTAGGGGTACTGAAGCTTTCTTT
>.|TRBJ2-7|TRBV4-3|TRBD2
CASSQDYPAGGPDEQYF
TGCGCCAGCAGCCAAGACTACCCAGCGGGAGGGCCGGACGAGCAGTACTTC
>.|TRBJ1-4|TRBV5-5|TRBD1
CASSSGQGKEKLFF
TGTGCCAGCAGCTCAGGACAGGGGAAGGAAAAACTGTTTTTT